The entry below describes one T cell receptor beta chain. The CDR3 is 15 residues long. V was pared by 7 bases and J by 7 bases, with 10 bases of the junction left unmatched. Germline CDR1 MNHEY, CDR2 SVGAGI. 60 Vbeta and 13 Jbeta primers were used in PCR. Original analysis: Later reanalysis found around 80 million unique TCR beta chains, around 10 million of them shared. The protocol was immunoSEQ multiplex PCR, while the TCRdb copy is restricted to in-frame clones and leaves out a portion. Clone size and the V and J calls come from that table; the DNA yielded D and trimming. This sample has 50,000 to 70,000 clones, with around four fifths found just once. The sample is drawn from a study of cytomegalovirus exposure and HLA in healthy donors.

The chain links TRBV6-5 to TRBJ2-2, with 9 bases aligning to TRBD1. The sequencing input was PBMCs. This clonotype originated in a girl between 5 and 17 years old in good health and CMV-seropositive. CDR3: CASNFGTGTSGELFF. CDR3 sequence (DNA): TGTGCCAGCAACTTCGGGACAGGGACGAGCGGGGAGCTGTTTTTT.